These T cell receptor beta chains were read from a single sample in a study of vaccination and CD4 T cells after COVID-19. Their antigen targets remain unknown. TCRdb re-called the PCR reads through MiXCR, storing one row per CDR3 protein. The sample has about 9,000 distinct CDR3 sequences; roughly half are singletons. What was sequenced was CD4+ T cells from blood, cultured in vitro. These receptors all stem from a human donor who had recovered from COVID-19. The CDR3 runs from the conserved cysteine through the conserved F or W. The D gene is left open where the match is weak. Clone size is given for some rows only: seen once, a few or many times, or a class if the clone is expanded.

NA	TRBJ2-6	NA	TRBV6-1	CASSLRVPIGGANVLTF	TGTGCCAGCAGCCTCAGGGTTCCTATTGGTGGGGCCAACGTCCTGACTTTC
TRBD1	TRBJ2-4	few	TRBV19	CASTDRGRENIQYF	TGTGCCAGTACGGACAGGGGCAGGGAAAACATTCAGTACTTC
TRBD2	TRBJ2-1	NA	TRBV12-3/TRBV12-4	CASSLQLAGGGGLGF	TGTGCCAGCAGTTTACAGCTAGCGGGGGGCGGGGGGTTAGGCTTC
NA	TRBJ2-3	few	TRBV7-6	CASKGVSTDTQYF	TGTGCCAGCAAGGGGGTTAGCACAGATACGCAGTATTTT
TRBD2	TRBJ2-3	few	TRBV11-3	CASSLRGASGRKDTQYF	TGTGCCAGCAGCCTCCGCGGGGCTAGCGGGCGAAAAGATACGCAGTATTTT
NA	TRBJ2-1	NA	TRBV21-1	CASSKDVTLVCNEQFF	TGTGCCAGCAGCAAAGACGTGACTCTGGTGTGCAATGAGCAGTTCTTC
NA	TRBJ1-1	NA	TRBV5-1	CASSPQGGDTEAFF	TGCGCCAGCAGCCCTCAGGGCGGGGACACTGAAGCTTTCTTT
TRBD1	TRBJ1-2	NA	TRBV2	CATDRDGGYTF	TGTGCCACAGACAGGGATGGCGGCTACACCTTC
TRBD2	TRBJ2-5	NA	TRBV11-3	CASSPGLAGGGRETQYF	TGTGCCAGCAGCCCAGGACTAGCGGGAGGGGGAAGAGAGACCCAGTACTTC
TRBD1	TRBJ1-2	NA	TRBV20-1	CSATPGQGYGYTF	TGCAGTGCTACCCCCGGACAGGGTTACGGCTACACCTTC
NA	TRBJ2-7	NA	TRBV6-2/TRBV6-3	CASSQNYEQYF	TGTGCCAGCAGTCAAAACTACGAGCAGTACTTC
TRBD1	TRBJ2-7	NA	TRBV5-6	CASSLSPGQGSEQYF	TGTGCCAGCAGCTTGAGTCCGGGACAGGGGAGTGAGCAGTACTTC
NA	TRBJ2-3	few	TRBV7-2	CASSPNRPGRTDTQYF	TGTGCCAGCAGTCCTAACCGTCCGGGTCGGACAGATACGCAGTATTTT
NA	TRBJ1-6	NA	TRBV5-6	CASAELGGSSYNSPLHF	TGTGCCAGCGCGGAGCTGGGAGGAAGCTCCTATAATTCACCCCTCCACTTT
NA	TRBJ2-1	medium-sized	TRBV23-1	CASSHRGRGNEQFF	TGCGCCAGCAGTCACCGTGGGCGTGGGAATGAGCAGTTCTTC
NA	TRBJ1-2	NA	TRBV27	CASSPEAAYGPIYGYTF	TGTGCCAGCAGCCCTGAGGCGGCATACGGGCCTATCTATGGCTACACCTTC
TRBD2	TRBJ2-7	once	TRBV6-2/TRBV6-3	CASSRLGTSGIYEQYF	TGTGCCAGCAGCCGCTTAGGGACTAGCGGGATCTACGAGCAGTACTTC
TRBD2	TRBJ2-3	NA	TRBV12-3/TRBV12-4	CASSLTSGGDTQYF	TGTGCCAGCAGTTTAACTAGCGGGGGGGATACGCAGTATTTT
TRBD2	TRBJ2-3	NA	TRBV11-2	CASSLSGGRATDTQYF	TGTGCCAGCAGCTTATCTGGCGGGAGGGCGACAGATACGCAGTATTTT
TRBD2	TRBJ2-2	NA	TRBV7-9	CASSKRLAGSGPGELFF	TGTGCCAGCAGCAAAAGACTAGCGGGATCGGGACCCGGGGAGCTGTTTTTT
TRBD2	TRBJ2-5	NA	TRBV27	CASRRYGTSEETQYF	TGTGCCAGCAGGCGTTACGGGACTAGCGAAGAGACCCAGTACTTC
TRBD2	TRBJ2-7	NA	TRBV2	CASSGLAEPYEQYF	TGTGCCAGCAGTGGACTAGCGGAACCCTACGAGCAGTACTTC
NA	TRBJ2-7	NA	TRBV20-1	CSAALALSYEQYF	TGCAGTGCTGCCCTAGCGCTAAGCTACGAGCAGTACTTC
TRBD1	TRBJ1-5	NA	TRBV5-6	CASSKRLDRGHNQPQHF	TGTGCCAGCAGCAAACGGTTGGACAGGGGACATAATCAGCCCCAGCATTTT
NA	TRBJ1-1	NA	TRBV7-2	CASSLESGVGTEAFF	TGTGCCAGCAGCTTAGAGTCCGGGGTCGGCACTGAAGCTTTCTTT
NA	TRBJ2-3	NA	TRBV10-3	CAISGSLGLSDTQYF	TGTGCCATCAGTGGATCCCTAGGTTTATCAGATACGCAGTATTTT
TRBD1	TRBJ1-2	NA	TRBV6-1	CASRTGNGLYGYTF	TGTGCCAGCAGGACAGGGAACGGGCTCTATGGCTACACCTTC